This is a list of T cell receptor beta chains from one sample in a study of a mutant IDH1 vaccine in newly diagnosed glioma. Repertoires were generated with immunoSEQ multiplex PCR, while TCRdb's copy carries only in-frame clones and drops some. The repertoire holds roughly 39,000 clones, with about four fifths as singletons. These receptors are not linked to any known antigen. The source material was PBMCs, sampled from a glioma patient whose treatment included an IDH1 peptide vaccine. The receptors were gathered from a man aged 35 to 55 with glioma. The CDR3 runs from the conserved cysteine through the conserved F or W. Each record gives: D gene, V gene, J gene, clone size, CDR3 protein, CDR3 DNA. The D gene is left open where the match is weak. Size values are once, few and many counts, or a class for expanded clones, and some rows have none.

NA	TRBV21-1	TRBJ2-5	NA	CASSKGGHSYPQYF	TGTGCCAGCAGCAAAGGAGGCCATTCCTACCCCCAGTACTTC
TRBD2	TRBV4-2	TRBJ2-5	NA	CASSQDRGSGGKEETQYF	TGTGCCAGCAGCCAAGATAGGGGTAGCGGGGGTAAGGAAGAGACCCAGTACTTC
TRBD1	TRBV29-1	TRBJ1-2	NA	CSVGTGLTYGYTF	TGCAGCGTGGGGACAGGGCTCACCTATGGCTACACCTTC
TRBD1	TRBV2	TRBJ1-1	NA	CASRGTGAPAEAFF	TGTGCCAGCAGAGGGACAGGGGCGCCGGCTGAAGCTTTCTTT
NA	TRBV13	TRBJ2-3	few	CASSLGRVTQYF	TGTGCCAGCAGCTTAGGCCGAGTTACGCAGTATTTT
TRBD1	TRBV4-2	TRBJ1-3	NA	CASSRSGQGSANTIYF	TGTGCCAGCAGCCGAAGCGGACAGGGTAGTGCAAACACCATATATTTT
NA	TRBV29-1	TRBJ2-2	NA	CSIRQNTGELFF	TGCAGCATAAGACAGAACACCGGGGAGCTGTTTTTT
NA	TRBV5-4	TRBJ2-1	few	CASSLEVGGRNEQFF	TGTGCCAGCAGCTTGGAGGTCGGGGGTCGCAATGAGCAGTTCTTC
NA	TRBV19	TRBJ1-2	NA	CASSLGNRGTVYGYTF	TGTGCCAGTAGTTTGGGGAACAGAGGAACCGTCTATGGCTACACCTTC
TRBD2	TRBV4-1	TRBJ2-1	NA	CASSPYYTSGNSNEQFF	TGCGCCAGCAGCCCCTATTACACTAGCGGGAATTCTAATGAGCAGTTCTTC
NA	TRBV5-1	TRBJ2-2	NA	CASIGGARDTGELFF	TGCGCCAGCATAGGAGGGGCGCGAGACACCGGGGAGCTGTTTTTT
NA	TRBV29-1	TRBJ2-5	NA	CSSGTAKETQYF	TGCAGCTCTGGGACCGCAAAAGAGACCCAGTACTTC
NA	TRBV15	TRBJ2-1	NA	CATSGRGSYNEQFF	TGTGCCACCAGTGGCCGAGGGTCCTACAATGAGCAGTTCTTC
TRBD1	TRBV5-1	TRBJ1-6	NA	CASSEEGAEVSPLHF	TGCGCCAGCAGCGAGGAGGGGGCTGAAGTTTCACCCCTCCACTTT
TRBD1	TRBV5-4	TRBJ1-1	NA	CASSLGNRGRWNTEAFF	TGTGCCAGCAGCCTGGGGAACAGGGGGCGTTGGAACACTGAAGCTTTCTTT
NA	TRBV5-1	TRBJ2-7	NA	CASSLFRGSSYEQYF	TGCGCCAGCAGCTTGTTCAGGGGCTCCTCCTACGAGCAGTACTTC
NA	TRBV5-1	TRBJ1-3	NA	CASSLAGDSGNTIYF	TGCGCCAGCAGCTTGGCCGGTGACTCTGGAAACACCATATATTTT
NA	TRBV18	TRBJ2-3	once	CASSPPVSTDTQYF	TGTGCCAGCTCACCACCCGTAAGCACAGATACGCAGTATTTT
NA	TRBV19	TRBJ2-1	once	CASSIRALYNEQFF	TGTGCCAGTAGTATACGGGCCCTCTACAATGAGCAGTTCTTC
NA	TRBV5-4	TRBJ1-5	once	CASSRDTDQPQHF	TGTGCCAGCAGTCGGGACACGGATCAGCCCCAGCATTTT
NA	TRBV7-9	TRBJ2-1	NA	CASSLGQVSYNEQFF	TGTGCCAGCAGCTTGGGGCAGGTCTCCTACAATGAGCAGTTCTTC
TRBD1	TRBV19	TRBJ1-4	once	CASRRDRGEKLFF	TGTGCCAGTAGAAGGGACAGGGGGGAAAAACTGTTTTTT
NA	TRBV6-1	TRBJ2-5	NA	CASSENRGRDETQYF	TGTGCCAGCAGTGAAAATCGAGGACGAGATGAGACCCAGTACTTC
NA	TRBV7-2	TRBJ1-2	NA	CASSLEQGNSYGYTF	TGTGCCAGCAGCTTAGAGCAGGGTAATAGCTATGGCTACACCTTC
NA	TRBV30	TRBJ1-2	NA	CAWRLPGAYGYTF	TGTGCCTGGAGATTGCCGGGAGCTTATGGCTACACCTTC
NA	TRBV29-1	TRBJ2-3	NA	CSVPGPTDTQYF	TGCAGCGTTCCGGGGCCGACAGATACGCAGTATTTT
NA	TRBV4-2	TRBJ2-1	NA	CASSQLGAVHEQFF	TGTGCCAGCAGCCAACTCGGGGCCGTCCATGAGCAGTTCTTC
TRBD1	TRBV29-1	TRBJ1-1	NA	CSGRKQGGNTEAFF	TGCAGCGGTCGAAAACAGGGGGGGAACACTGAAGCTTTCTTT
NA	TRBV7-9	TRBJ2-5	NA	CASSFQETQYF	TGTGCCAGCAGCTTCCAAGAGACCCAGTACTTC
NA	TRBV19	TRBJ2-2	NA	CASSLNTGELFF	TGTGCCAGTAGTCTCAACACCGGGGAGCTGTTTTTT